The 10 T cell receptor beta chains in this list originate from one sample, sequenced in a study of cytomegalovirus exposure and HLA in healthy donors. The PCR used 60 Vbeta and 13 Jbeta primers. The method was immunoSEQ multiplex PCR; TCRdb's version includes in-frame clones alone and lacks a portion of them. The data show approximately 130,000 clones, with 77% seen just once and around 5.8% held by the top ten. The specimen sequenced was PBMCs. These receptors were collected from a man between 18 and 35 years old in good health and CMV-seropositive.

The V call is TRBV6-5, the J call TRBJ2-7, with 10 positions matching TRBD2. CDR1 is MNHEY and CDR2 is SVGAGI in the germline V gene. V lost 2 bases, J lost 3 bases, and 7 bases stayed unmatched. The CDR3 length is 16 residues. For the CDR3, the DNA is TGTGCCAGCAGTTACACGTCTAGCGGGGGTTTCTACGAGCAGTACTTC. It specifies CASSYTSSGGFYEQYF.

The V and J genes are TRBV27 and TRBJ1-1; 11 bases match TRBD1. V gave up 2 bases and J gave up 1 base; unmatched junction bases: 6. Germline V lookup: CDR1 MNHEY, CDR2 SMNVEV (reference sequence). The CDR3 consists of 17 residues. CDR3 residues: CASSLVGQGVGNTEAFF. The CDR3 DNA reads as TGTGCCAGCAGTTTAGTGGGACAGGGGGTCGGGAACACTGAAGCTTTCTTT.

The rearrangement links TRBV5-1 to TRBJ1-1; 11 bases are a match to TRBD1. Germline loops: CDR1 SGHRS, CDR2 YFSETQ. The V segment lost 4 bases and the J segment 0 bases; nucleotides outside the gene matches: 8. The CDR3 contains 17 residues. CDR3 in DNA: TGCGCCAGCAGCGGAGGGGGGACAGGGGGAATGAACACTGAAGCTTTCTTT. Protein product: CASSGGGTGGMNTEAFF. Full variable domain (remainder filled in from reference TRBV5-1 and TRBJ1-1): KAGVTQTPRYLIKTRGQQVTLSCSPISGHRSVSWYQQTPGQGLQFLFEYFSETQRNKGNFPGRFSGRQFSNSRSEMNVSTLELGDSALYLCASSGGGTGGMNTEAFFGQGTRLTVV.

This clone was recorded once. In DNA form, the CDR3 reads TGCGCCAGCAGCCCGGGGAGACAGAACACTGAAGCTTTCTTT. As protein: CASSPGRQNTEAFF. The chain carries TRBV5-1 and TRBJ1-1; no reliable D call. This CDR3 comprises 14 residues. Looked up from germline, CDR1 is SGHRS and CDR2 is YFSETQ. Trimming cost V 4 bases and J 1 base, with 11 bases left between them.

V is TRBV30 and J is TRBJ1-1; D is perhaps TRBD1 (5 bases). Looked up from germline, CDR1 is GTSNPN and CDR2 is SVGIG (reference sequence). CDR3 size: 13 residues. The germline V and J ends were trimmed by 1 base and 1 base, with 7 bases remaining between them. CDR3: CAWSATGNTEAFF. The CDR3 bases are TGTGCCTGGAGTGCAACAGGGAACACTGAAGCTTTCTTT.

This clone turned up a few times. The rearrangement uses TRBV7-3 and TRBJ2-1, with D perhaps matching TRBD2 (5 bases). With 3 bases removed from V and 2 bases from J, the gap between germline ends came to 11 bases. Germline lookup yields CDR1 SGHTA and CDR2 FQGTGA. The length of the CDR3 is 15 residues. CDR3 in DNA: TGTGCCAGCAGCTTTATACTAGAGACCTACAATGAGCAGTTCTTC. It yields the protein CASSFILETYNEQFF.

This clone came up a few times. The rearrangement links TRBV5-1 to TRBJ1-6, with D hard to call. In germline, CDR1 is SGHRS, CDR2 YFSETQ. Deletions cut 4 bases from V and 9 bases from J, with 14 bases between. The CDR3 totals 14 residues. CDR3 region: CASSRKMGSSPLHF. For the CDR3, the DNA is TGCGCCAGCAGCCGTAAGATGGGGAGTTCACCCCTCCACTTT.

A few counts support this clone. The rearrangement uses TRBV5-1 and TRBJ1-4; D perhaps matches TRBD1 (6 bases). CDR1 SGHRS and CDR2 YFSETQ come from the germline V gene. V gave up 4 bases and J gave up 8 bases, with 24 bases separating them. This CDR3 is 17 amino acids long. CDR3 region: CASSPNPDSPRREKLFF. The CDR3 bases are TGCGCCAGCAGCCCCAACCCGGACAGTCCAAGGAGGGAAAAACTGTTTTTT.

V usage is TRBV7-6 and J usage is TRBJ2-1; 10 bases are a match to TRBD1. The V gene's germline CDR1 is SGHVS and CDR2 FNYEAQ. The J segment lost 6 bases and the V segment lost 5 bases, leaving 13 bases of the junction unmatched. CDR3 length equals 17 residues. The CDR3 region is CASSPKRGTGATNEQFF. DNA for the CDR3: TGTGCCAGCAGCCCGAAACGGGGGACAGGGGCGACCAATGAGCAGTTCTTC.

The chain links TRBV27 to TRBJ1-2, with D possibly matching TRBD1 (5 bases). CDR3 length equals 14 residues. Germline assignment: CDR1 MNHEY and CDR2 SMNVEV (reference sequence). The V gene lost 0 bases and the J gene lost 1 base, with 6 bases spanning the gap. CDR3 loop: CASSLSRDNYGYTF. CDR3 nucleotide sequence: TGTGCCAGCAGTTTATCCAGGGATAACTATGGCTACACCTTC.